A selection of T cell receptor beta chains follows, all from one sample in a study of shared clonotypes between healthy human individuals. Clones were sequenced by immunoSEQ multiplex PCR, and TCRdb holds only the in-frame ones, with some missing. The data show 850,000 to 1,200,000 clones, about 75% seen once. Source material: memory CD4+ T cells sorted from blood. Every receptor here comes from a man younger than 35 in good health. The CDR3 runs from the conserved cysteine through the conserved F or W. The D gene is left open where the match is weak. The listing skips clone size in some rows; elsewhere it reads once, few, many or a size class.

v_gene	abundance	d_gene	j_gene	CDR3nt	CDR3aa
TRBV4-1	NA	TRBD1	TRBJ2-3	TGCGCCAGCAGCCAAGATAGGGACAGGCCCTCTAGCACAGATACGCAGTATTTT	CASSQDRDRPSSTDTQYF
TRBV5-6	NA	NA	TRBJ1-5	TGTGCCAGCAGCTCGTCTTTGAGGGGGGTCGGCAATCAGCCCCAGCATTTT	CASSSSLRGVGNQPQHF
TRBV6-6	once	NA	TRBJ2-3	TGTGCCAGCAGGGACAGAACAGATACGCAGTATTTT	CASRDRTDTQYF
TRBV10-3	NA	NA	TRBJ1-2	TGTGCCAGCAGACTTACGGGGGACTATGGCTACACCTTC	CASRLTGDYGYTF
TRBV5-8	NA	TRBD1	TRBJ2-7	TGTGCCAGCAGCCCCGGGTGGACAGGGGGGAACGAGCAGTACTTC	CASSPGWTGGNEQYF
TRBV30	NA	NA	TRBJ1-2	TGTGCCTGGAGTGAAGGGCAGGGACACTATGGCTACACCTTC	CAWSEGQGHYGYTF
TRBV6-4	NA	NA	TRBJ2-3	TGTGCCAGCAGTGCGGGTGACAGAACAGATACGCAGTATTTT	CASSAGDRTDTQYF
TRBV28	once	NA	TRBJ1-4	TGTGCCAGCATCGGGGGATGGATCACGAATGAAAAACTGTTTTTT	CASIGGWITNEKLFF
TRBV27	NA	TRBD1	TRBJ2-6	TGTGCCAGCAGTCCTGGGACAGTCTTACTCTCTGGGGCCAACGTCCTGACTTTC	CASSPGTVLLSGANVLTF
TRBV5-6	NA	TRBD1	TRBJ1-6	TGTGCCAGCAGCTTCGATACAGGGGCAGATAATTCACCCCTCCACTTT	CASSFDTGADNSPLHF
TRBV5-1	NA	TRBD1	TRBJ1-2	TGCGCCAGCAGCTTTCCGGGACAGGGTAACTATGGCTACACCTTC	CASSFPGQGNYGYTF
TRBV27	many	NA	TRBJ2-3	TGTGCCAGCAGATTGGTAGATACGCAGTATTTT	CASRLVDTQYF
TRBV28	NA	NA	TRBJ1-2	TGTGCCAGCGGAACCCTCGGACAGCGAATTAACTATGGCTACACCTTC	CASGTLGQRINYGYTF
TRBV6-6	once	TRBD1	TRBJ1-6	TGTGCCAGCACCAAACGGGGTGGGGACAGTGCCTCACCCCTCCACTTT	CASTKRGGDSASPLHF
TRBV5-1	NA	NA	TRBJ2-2	TGCGCCAGCAGCTTGGGACAGTCCACCGGGGAGCTGTTTTTT	CASSLGQSTGELFF
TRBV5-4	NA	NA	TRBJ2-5	TGTGCCAGCAGCTTGTGGGGATCGGGGGAGAGACAAGAGACCCAGTACTTC	CASSLWGSGERQETQYF
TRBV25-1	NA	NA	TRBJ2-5	TGTGGGTCTGAGAGTATATCGGGGACCCAGTACTTC	CGSESISGTQYF
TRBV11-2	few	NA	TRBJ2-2	TGTGCCAGCAGCTTAGTGGCAGTCCGGAGCGGGGAGCTGTTTTTT	CASSLVAVRSGELFF
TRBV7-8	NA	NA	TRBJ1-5	TGTGCCAGCAGTCAAGGTAGCCGGACGGTTAGCAATCAGCCCCAGCATTTT	CASSQGSRTVSNQPQHF
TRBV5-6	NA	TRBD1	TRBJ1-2	TGTGCCAGCGCATTGGGACAGGGGAGAGGCTACACCTTC	CASALGQGRGYTF
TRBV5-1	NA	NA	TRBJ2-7	TGCGCCAGCAGCTTGGGATCAGGGTTGGGCGAGCAGTACTTC	CASSLGSGLGEQYF
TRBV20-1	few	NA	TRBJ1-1	TGCAGTGCTAGGGAGGAGTTCGAAGCTTTCTTT	CSAREEFEAFF
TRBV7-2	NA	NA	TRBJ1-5	TGTGCCAGCAGCTTAGATGGGGGGGGCGGGCAGCCCCAGCATTTT	CASSLDGGGGQPQHF
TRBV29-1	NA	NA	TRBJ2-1	TGCAGCGTTGAGAAGGGTGGAGGATCGAATGAGCAGTTCTTC	CSVEKGGGSNEQFF
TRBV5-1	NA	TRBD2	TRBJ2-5	TGCGCCAGCAGCTTGGAAACTAGCGGGAGGGCAGAGACCCAGTACTTC	CASSLETSGRAETQYF
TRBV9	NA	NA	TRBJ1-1	TGTGCCAGCAGCGTTAGGGGGAACACTGAAGCTTTCTTT	CASSVRGNTEAFF
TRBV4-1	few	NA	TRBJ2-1	TGCGCCAGCAGCCGGGGATCCTACAATGAGCAGTTCTTC	CASSRGSYNEQFF
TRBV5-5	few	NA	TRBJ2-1	TGTGCCAGCAGCTTGGAAATAGCAGCTTACAATGAGCAGTTCTTC	CASSLEIAAYNEQFF
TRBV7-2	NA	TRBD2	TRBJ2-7	TGTGCCAGCAGCTTTGGGGCGGGAGGGCCGTACGAGCAGTACTTC	CASSFGAGGPYEQYF
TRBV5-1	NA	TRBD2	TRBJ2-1	TGCGCCAGCAGCGGGACTAGCGGGGTGTACAATGAGCAGTTCTTC	CASSGTSGVYNEQFF
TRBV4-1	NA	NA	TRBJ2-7	TGCGCCAGCAGCCAAGTCACATACAGGTTCCCCTACGAGCAGTACTTC	CASSQVTYRFPYEQYF
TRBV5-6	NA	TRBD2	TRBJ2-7	TGTGCCAGCAGCTTGGGGTACACTACTAGCGGACCCTACGAGCAGTACTTC	CASSLGYTTSGPYEQYF
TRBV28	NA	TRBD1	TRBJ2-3	TGTGCCAGCGGGACAGCCAAAGATACGCAGTATTTT	CASGTAKDTQYF
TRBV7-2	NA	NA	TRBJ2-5	TGTGCCAGCAGCCCGCTAGCGGAGACCCAGTACTTC	CASSPLAETQYF
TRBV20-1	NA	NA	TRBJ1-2	TGCAGTGCTTGGGAGGAGGGCTACACCTTC	CSAWEEGYTF
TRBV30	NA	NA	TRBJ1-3	TGTGCCTGGAGTAGAGTCTTCCTCCAACCGGGTGGAAACACCATATATTTT	CAWSRVFLQPGGNTIYF
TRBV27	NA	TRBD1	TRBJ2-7	TGTGCCAGCAGTCCCCGACAGGGAACCTACGAGCAGTACTTC	CASSPRQGTYEQYF
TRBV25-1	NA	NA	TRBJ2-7	TGTGCCAGCAGTGAACCTTCGACTAGTTCCTACGAGCAGTACTTC	CASSEPSTSSYEQYF
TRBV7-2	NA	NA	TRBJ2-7	TGTGCCAGCAGCTTAAATTATTGGGACGAGCAGTACTTC	CASSLNYWDEQYF
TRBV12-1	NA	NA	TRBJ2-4	TGTGCCAGCAGCTTTGCATACTATTTTTTTCAAAACATTCAGTACTTC	CASSFAYYFFQNIQYF
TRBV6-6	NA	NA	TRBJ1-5	TGTGCCAGCAGTTACGCCCAGAGCAATCAGCCCCAGCATTTT	CASSYAQSNQPQHF
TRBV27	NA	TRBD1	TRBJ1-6	TGTGCCAGCAGTTCCCCTAGGACAGGCCCCAGTTCACCCCTCCACTTT	CASSSPRTGPSSPLHF
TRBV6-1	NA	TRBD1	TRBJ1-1	TGTGCCAGCAGAGACAGGGCGGGGGGTGAAGCTTTCTTT	CASRDRAGGEAFF
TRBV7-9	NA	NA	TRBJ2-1	TGTGCCAGCAGCCCTCGTAGTAGCGGTAATGAGCAGTTCTTC	CASSPRSSGNEQFF
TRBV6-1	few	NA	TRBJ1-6	TGTGCCAGCAGTGAAGGAGAGGGGAGTTTTAATTCACCCCTCCACTTT	CASSEGEGSFNSPLHF
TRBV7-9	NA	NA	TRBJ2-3	TGTGCCAGCAGCTTAGGGCGGCGCACAGATACGCAGTATTTT	CASSLGRRTDTQYF
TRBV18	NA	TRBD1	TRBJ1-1	TGTGCCAGCTCACTCTCACAGGGGACTGAAGCTTTCTTT	CASSLSQGTEAFF
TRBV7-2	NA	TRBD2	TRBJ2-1	TGTGCCAGCAGCTCTTCCAGCCCGGGACTAGGATTCTCCAATGAGCAGTTCTTC	CASSSSSPGLGFSNEQFF
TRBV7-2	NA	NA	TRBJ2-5	TGTGCCAGCAGCTTCCGTCTTAGTACAGAGACCCAGTACTTC	CASSFRLSTETQYF
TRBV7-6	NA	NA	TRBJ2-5	TGTGCCAGCGCCTCGGGACGACCACAAGAGACCCAGTACTTC	CASASGRPQETQYF
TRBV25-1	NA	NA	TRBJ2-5	TGTGCCAGCAGTGAATATGGACTTATTTCGGAGACCCAGTACTTC	CASSEYGLISETQYF
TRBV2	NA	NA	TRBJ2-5	TGTGCCAGCAGTGATGACCGGAAACAGTACTTC	CASSDDRKQYF
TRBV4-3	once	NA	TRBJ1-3	TGCGCCAGCAGCCAAGGATCCGGGACTACTGGAAACACCATATATTTT	CASSQGSGTTGNTIYF
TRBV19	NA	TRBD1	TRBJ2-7	TGTGCCAGTAGTAAAACGACAGGGGGCACCTACGAGCAGTACTTC	CASSKTTGGTYEQYF
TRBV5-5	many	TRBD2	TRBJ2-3	TGTGCCAGCAGTAGGGACTATCGAGGAGATACGCAGTATTTT	CASSRDYRGDTQYF
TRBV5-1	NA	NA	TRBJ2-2	TGCGCCAGCAGCCCGGCACAGGGGAACACCGGGGAGCTGTTTTTT	CASSPAQGNTGELFF
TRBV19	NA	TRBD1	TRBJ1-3	TGTGCCAGCTCCACAGGGGATAAAGGTTCTGGAAACACCATATATTTT	CASSTGDKGSGNTIYF
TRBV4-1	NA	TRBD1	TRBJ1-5	TGCGCCAGCAGCCAAGTGGTTGGACAGGGGCAACATCAGCCCCAGCATTTT	CASSQVVGQGQHQPQHF
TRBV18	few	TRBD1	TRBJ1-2	TGTGCCAGCTCCCGGGAGGGACAGGGGTTCGATGGCTACACCTTC	CASSREGQGFDGYTF